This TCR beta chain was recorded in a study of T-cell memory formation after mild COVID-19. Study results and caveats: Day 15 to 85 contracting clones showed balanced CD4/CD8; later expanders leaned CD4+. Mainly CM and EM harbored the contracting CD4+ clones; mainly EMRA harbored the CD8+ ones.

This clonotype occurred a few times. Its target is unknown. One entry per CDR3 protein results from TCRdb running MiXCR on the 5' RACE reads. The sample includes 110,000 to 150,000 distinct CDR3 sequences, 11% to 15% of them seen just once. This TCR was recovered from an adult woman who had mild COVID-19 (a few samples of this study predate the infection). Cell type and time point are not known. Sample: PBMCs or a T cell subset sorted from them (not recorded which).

The CDR3 protein is CASSFGRGNTEAFF. The CDR3 coding sequence is TGTGCCAGCAGCTTCGGACGGGGAAACACTGAAGCTTTCTTT. The gene calls are TRBV13 and TRBJ1-1; D call uncertain. V was trimmed by 3 bases and J by 2 bases, leaving 10 bases between them. Germline CDR1 is PRHDT and CDR2 is FYEKMQ (reference sequence). The CDR3 is made up of 14 amino acids. Drawing the rest from reference TRBV13 and TRBJ1-1, the complete variable domain is AAGVIQSPRHLIKEKRETATLKCYPIPRHDTVYWYQQGPGQDPQFLISFYEKMQSDKGSIPDRFSAQQFSDYHSELNMSSLELGDSALYFCASSFGRGNTEAFFGQGTRLTVV.